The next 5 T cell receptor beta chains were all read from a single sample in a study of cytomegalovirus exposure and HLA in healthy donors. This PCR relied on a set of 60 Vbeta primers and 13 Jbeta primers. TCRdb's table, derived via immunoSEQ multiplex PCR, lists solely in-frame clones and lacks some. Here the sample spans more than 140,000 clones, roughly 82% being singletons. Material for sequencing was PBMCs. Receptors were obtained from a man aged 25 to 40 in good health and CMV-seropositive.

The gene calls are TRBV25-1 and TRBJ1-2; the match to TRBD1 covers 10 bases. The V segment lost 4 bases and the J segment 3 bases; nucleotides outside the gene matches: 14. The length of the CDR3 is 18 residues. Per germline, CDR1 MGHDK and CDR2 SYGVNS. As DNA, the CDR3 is TGTGCCAGCAGTGCGACACCGGGACAGGGGAATTCGTACTATGGCTACACCTTC. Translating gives CASSATPGQGNSYYGYTF.

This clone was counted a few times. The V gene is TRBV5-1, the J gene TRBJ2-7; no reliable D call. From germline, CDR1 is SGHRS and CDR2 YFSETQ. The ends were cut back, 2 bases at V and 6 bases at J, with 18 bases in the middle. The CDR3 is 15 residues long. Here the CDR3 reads CASSLVGWHPGEQYF. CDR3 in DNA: TGCGCCAGCAGCTTAGTTGGGTGGCACCCGGGCGAGCAGTACTTC.

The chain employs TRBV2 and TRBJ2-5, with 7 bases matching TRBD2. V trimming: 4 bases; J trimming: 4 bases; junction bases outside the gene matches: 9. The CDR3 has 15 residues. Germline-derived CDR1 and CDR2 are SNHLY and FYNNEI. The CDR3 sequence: CASSAGGSWGETQYF. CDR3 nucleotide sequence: TGTGCCAGCAGTGCGGGGGGTTCATGGGGAGAGACCCAGTACTTC.

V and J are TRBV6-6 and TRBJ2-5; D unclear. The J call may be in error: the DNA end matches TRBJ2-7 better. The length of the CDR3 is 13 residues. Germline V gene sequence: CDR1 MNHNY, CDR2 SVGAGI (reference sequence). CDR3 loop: CASSYAFSYEQYF. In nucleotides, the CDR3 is TGTGCCAGCAGTTATGCCTTCTCCTACGAGCAGTACTTC.

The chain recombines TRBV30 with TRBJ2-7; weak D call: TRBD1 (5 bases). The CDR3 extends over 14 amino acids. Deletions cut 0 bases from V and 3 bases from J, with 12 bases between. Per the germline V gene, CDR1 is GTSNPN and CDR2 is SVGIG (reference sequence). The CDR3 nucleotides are TGTGCCTGGAGTGTAGGGGCAGGGCTCTACGAGCAGTACTTC. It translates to CAWSVGAGLYEQYF.